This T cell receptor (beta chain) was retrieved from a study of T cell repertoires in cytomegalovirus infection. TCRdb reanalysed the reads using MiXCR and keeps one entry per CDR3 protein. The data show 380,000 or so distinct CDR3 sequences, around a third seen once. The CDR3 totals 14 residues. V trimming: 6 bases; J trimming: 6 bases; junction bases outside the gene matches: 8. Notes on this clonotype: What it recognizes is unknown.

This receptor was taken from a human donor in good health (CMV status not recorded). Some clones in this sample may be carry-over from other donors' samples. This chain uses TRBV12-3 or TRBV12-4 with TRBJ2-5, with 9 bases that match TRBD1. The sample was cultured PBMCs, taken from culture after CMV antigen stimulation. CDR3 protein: CASRKQGAGKTQYF. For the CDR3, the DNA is TGTGCCAGCAGGAAACAGGGGGCGGGAAAGACCCAGTACTTC.